This is a list of T cell receptor beta chains from one sample in a study of T cells after somatic rescue of genetic block. Repertoires were generated with immunoSEQ multiplex PCR, while TCRdb's copy carries only in-frame clones and drops some. This table has tens of thousands of clones, more than 90% appearing once. Input material: peripheral blood mononuclear cells (PBMCs). The receptor set was obtained from a child younger than two. Each CDR3 is given with its conserved first and last residue. Each record gives: V gene, D gene, clone size, J gene, CDR3 DNA, CDR3 protein. A D gene is named only where the DNA matches it firmly. Not all rows give a size; the values are once, few, many and, for expanded clones, a class.

>TRBV4-1|.|.|TRBJ1-2
TGCGCCAGCAGCCAAGAGGGGGGATATGGCTACACCTTC
CASSQEGGYGYTF
>TRBV9|.|.|TRBJ2-1
TGTGCCAGCAGCAAGGACCCACTATACAATGAGCAGTTCTTC
CASSKDPLYNEQFF
>TRBV4-1|.|.|TRBJ2-7
TGCGCCAGCAGCCAAGTTCTATCAGGGAGTAGCGAGCAGTACTTC
CASSQVLSGSSEQYF
>TRBV2|.|.|TRBJ1-1
TGTGCCAGCAGTGAAGCCCCGACAGTGGGAGCTTTCTTT
CASSEAPTVGAFF
>TRBV5-4|TRBD2|.|TRBJ2-1
TGTGCCAGCAGCCAGACTAGCGGGAGGGGTAATGAGCAGTTCTTC
CASSQTSGRGNEQFF
>TRBV5-1|TRBD1|.|TRBJ2-7
TGCGCCAGCAGCCCCCGACAGGGGGCCGACGAGCAGTACTTC
CASSPRQGADEQYF
>TRBV11-2|TRBD1|.|TRBJ2-7
TGTGCCAGCAGCTTAAGACAGGGGGTTCGCTACGAGCAGTACTTC
CASSLRQGVRYEQYF
>TRBV7-6|TRBD1|.|TRBJ2-4
TGTGCCAGCAGCTTAGACCCCGACAGGGGGACCAAAAACATTCAGTACTTC
CASSLDPDRGTKNIQYF
>TRBV5-6|.|.|TRBJ2-7
TGTGCCAGCAGCTTTGGCAGCTCCTACGAGCAGTACTTC
CASSFGSSYEQYF
>TRBV27|TRBD1|.|TRBJ1-2
TGTGCCAGCAGTTCGACAGGGTCTAACTATGGCTACACCTTC
CASSSTGSNYGYTF
>TRBV10-2|.|.|TRBJ2-7
TGCGCCAGCAGTGAGTCCCCGGGACCCCACTACGAGCAGTACTTC
CASSESPGPHYEQYF
>TRBV6-7|.|.|TRBJ2-7
TGTGCCAGCAGTCACAGGGCCCCCTACGAGCAGTACTTC
CASSHRAPYEQYF
>TRBV10-3|.|.|TRBJ2-1
TGTGCCATCACCGAGGACTCCAGCTCCTACAATGAGCAGTTCTTC
CAITEDSSSYNEQFF
>TRBV5-4|TRBD1|.|TRBJ1-2
TGTGCCAGCAGCCAGAGACAGGGTGTGGGCTACACCTTC
CASSQRQGVGYTF
>TRBV4-2|TRBD2|.|TRBJ2-3
TGTGCCAGCAGCCAAGAATGGTCTAGCGGGTGGGATACGCAGTATTTT
CASSQEWSSGWDTQYF
>TRBV7-2|.|.|TRBJ1-1
TGTGCCAGCAGCTTAGCGTTGCGGGCAAGTCTGAACACTGAAGCTTTCTTT
CASSLALRASLNTEAFF
>TRBV18|.|.|TRBJ1-2
TGTGCCAGCTCACGGCAGGGCCACTCCTATGGCTACACCTTC
CASSRQGHSYGYTF
>TRBV2|TRBD1|.|TRBJ1-6
TGTGCCAGCAGCCGGGACAGGGGGCTATTGACCTATAATTCACCCCTCCACTTT
CASSRDRGLLTYNSPLHF
>TRBV9|TRBD2|.|TRBJ2-1
TGTGCCAGCGGGACTAGCGGGAGCTCCTACAATGAGCAGTTCTTC
CASGTSGSSYNEQFF
>TRBV11-3|TRBD2|.|TRBJ2-7
TGTGCCAGCAGCTTAGTAGCGGGATACGAGCAGTACTTC
CASSLVAGYEQYF
>TRBV2|TRBD1|.|TRBJ2-5
TGTGCCAGCAGGGACAGGAAGGAGACCCAGTACTTC
CASRDRKETQYF
>TRBV5-1|TRBD2|.|TRBJ2-1
TGCGCCAGCAGCTTGGGTAGCGGGAACACCTACAATGAGCAGTTCTTC
CASSLGSGNTYNEQFF
>TRBV6-1|.|.|TRBJ2-7
TGTGCCAGCTCTACAGGACTCTCCTACGAGCAGTACTTC
CASSTGLSYEQYF
>TRBV5-1|TRBD1|.|TRBJ1-1
TGCGCCAGCGGGGGACAGACGAACACTGAAGCTTTCTTT
CASGGQTNTEAFF
>TRBV19|.|.|TRBJ2-7
TGTGCCAGTAGTATAGATAGCCGGTTCTCCTACGAGCAGTACTTC
CASSIDSRFSYEQYF
>TRBV4-3|.|.|TRBJ1-4
TGCGCCAGCAGTGGGGGGGAAAGAAAACTGTTTTTT
CASSGGERKLFF
>TRBV28|TRBD1|.|TRBJ1-1
TGTGCCAGCAGTTCTGGACAGGGCACTGAAGCTTTCTTT
CASSSGQGTEAFF
>TRBV21-1|.|.|TRBJ2-3
TGTGCCAGCAGCAATACCGGGACAGGGTTCACAGATACGCAGTATTTT
CASSNTGTGFTDTQYF
>TRBV9|.|.|TRBJ1-1
TGTGCCAGCAGCGTAATACCGGGGGCGACTGAAGCTTTCTTT
CASSVIPGATEAFF
>TRBV13|TRBD2|.|TRBJ2-1
TGTGCCAGCAGCACGACTAGCGGGGTCTACAATGAGCAGTTCTTC
CASSTTSGVYNEQFF
>TRBV29-1|TRBD2|.|TRBJ2-3
TGCAGCGTTTTAGCGGGAGTTCCCACAGATACGCAGTATTTT
CSVLAGVPTDTQYF
>TRBV18|.|.|TRBJ2-5
TGTGCCACGGCGAGACTAGGGGAGACCCAGTACTTC
CATARLGETQYF
>TRBV6-5|.|.|TRBJ1-2
TGTGCCAGCAGTTACGAGGGGCTGGGTGGCTACACCTTC
CASSYEGLGGYTF
>TRBV14|.|.|TRBJ2-3
TGTGCCAGCAGCCATGCACAAGTTGGGGTAGATACGCAGTATTTT
CASSHAQVGVDTQYF
>TRBV28|TRBD1|.|TRBJ1-5
TGTGCCAGCAGTTTAGGACAGGGGGTTGGGCACAATCAGCCCCAGCATTTT
CASSLGQGVGHNQPQHF
>TRBV5-6|.|.|TRBJ2-1
TGTGCCAGCAGCCGGACAGGAGGGGACAATGAGCAGTTCTTC
CASSRTGGDNEQFF
>TRBV11-2|.|few|TRBJ2-7
TGTGCCAGCAGCTTAGTAGTCATAGCGGACTCCTACGAGCAGTACTTC
CASSLVVIADSYEQYF
>TRBV19|TRBD1|.|TRBJ2-1
TGTGCCAGTAGTACCGGGACAGGCAATGAGCAGTTCTTC
CASSTGTGNEQFF
>TRBV9|TRBD2|.|TRBJ2-2
TGTGCCAGCAGCCCACGGACTAGCGGAGGCACCGGGGAGCTGTTTTTT
CASSPRTSGGTGELFF
>TRBV7-2|.|.|TRBJ2-7
TGTGCCAGCAGCTTAGTTCCCTACGAGCAGTACTTC
CASSLVPYEQYF
>TRBV5-1|TRBD1|.|TRBJ2-1
TGCGCCAGCAGCTTGGGACAGGGGTCCTACAATGAGCAGTTCTTC
CASSLGQGSYNEQFF
>TRBV4-3|.|.|TRBJ2-1
TGCGCCAGCAGCCAAGGGGTGACGAACCATAACAATGAGCAGTTCTTC
CASSQGVTNHNNEQFF
>TRBV18|TRBD2|once|TRBJ2-7
TGTGCCAGCTCACTTACCGGGACTAGCGGCCACGAGCAGTACTTC
CASSLTGTSGHEQYF
>TRBV6-5|.|.|TRBJ2-2
TGTGCCAGCACCGGACAAAACACCGGGGAGCTGTTTTTT
CASTGQNTGELFF
>TRBV25-1|TRBD2|.|TRBJ2-7
TGTGCCAGCAGTGAAGCGGGAGGGCCGGCGGGCTACGAGCAGTACTTC
CASSEAGGPAGYEQYF
>TRBV6-5|TRBD1|.|TRBJ1-1
TGTGCCAGCAGTTACAGGGGGCGCGGGAACACTGAAGCTTTCTTT
CASSYRGRGNTEAFF
>TRBV10-3|.|.|TRBJ1-5
TGTGCCATCAGTGAGTGGGGTAGCAATCAGCCCCAGCATTTT
CAISEWGSNQPQHF
>TRBV6-5|.|.|TRBJ2-2
TGTGCCAGCACCACCGGACGGGCGGATTGGGAGCTGTTTTTT
CASTTGRADWELFF
>TRBV11-3|.|.|TRBJ1-1
TGTGCCAGCAGCTTGCCCCTGGACAGAATGAACACTGAAGCTTTCTTT
CASSLPLDRMNTEAFF
>TRBV4-1|.|.|TRBJ2-1
TGCGCCAGCAGCCAAGATCGCCTTAAGTGGAGCTCCTACAATGAGCAGTTCTTC
CASSQDRLKWSSYNEQFF
>TRBV6-5|.|.|TRBJ1-1
TGTGCCAGCAGTTACTCGCAGACCTCCGTCACTGAAGCTTTCTTT
CASSYSQTSVTEAFF
>TRBV5-1|TRBD2|once|TRBJ2-1
TGCGCCAGCAGCGTGTCTAGCGGGAGGGCGGGTAATGAGCAGTTCTTC
CASSVSSGRAGNEQFF
>TRBV5-5|.|once|TRBJ2-7
TGTGCCAGCAGCCTAGAGGGTATCTACGAGCAGTACTTC
CASSLEGIYEQYF
>TRBV9|TRBD2|.|TRBJ2-3
TGTGCCAGCAGCAAAAGACTAGCGGGAGCAGATACGCAGTATTTT
CASSKRLAGADTQYF
>TRBV14|.|.|TRBJ2-1
TGTGCCAGCAGCCTCCCCCACAATGAGCAGTTCTTC
CASSLPHNEQFF
>TRBV5-4|TRBD1|.|TRBJ1-2
TGTGCCAGCAGCCTCCGTGCAGGGGGCGTTTACTATGGCTACACCTTC
CASSLRAGGVYYGYTF